The 3 T cell receptor beta chains in this list originate from one sample, sequenced in a study of blood T cell repertoires in COVID-19. Clones were sequenced by immunoSEQ multiplex PCR, and TCRdb holds only the in-frame ones, with some missing. Of around 60,000 clones listed, 74% are singletons. Source material: peripheral blood. Every receptor here comes from a woman older than 75 with acute or convalescent COVID-19.

In its sample, this clone was seen a few times. This chain links TRBV5-5 with TRBJ2-7; D might be TRBD1 (6 bases). Germline V CDR1 and CDR2: SGHKS, YYEKEE (reference sequence). The CDR3 sequence is 14 residues long. V was shortened by 4 bases and J by 3 bases, with 14 bases between the two germline ends. CDR3 coding DNA: TGTGCCAGCAGCAGCCGGGACACAAACTACGAGCAGTACTTC. Its translation: CASSSRDTNYEQYF.

J is TRBJ1-2 and V is TRBV6-6; D is perhaps TRBD1 (6 bases). The ends were cut back, 6 bases at V and 6 bases at J, with 11 bases in the middle. Germline-derived CDR1 and CDR2 are MNHNY and SVGAGI (reference sequence). CDR3 length: 12 amino acids. The CDR3 DNA sequence: TGTGCCAGCAGGGGGGCTACCCATGGCTACACCTTC. Translated: CASRGATHGYTF.

This clone was detected only once. The CDR3 nucleotides read TGTGCCAGTAGTATCCTAGGAAACGCCTACAATGAGCAGTTCTTC. Protein sequence: CASSILGNAYNEQFF. The J gene is TRBJ2-1, the V gene TRBV19; D not resolved. Trimming stripped 3 bases from V and 2 bases from J, with 11 bases between. CDR3 length equals 15 residues. Per the germline V gene, CDR1 is LNHDA and CDR2 is SQIVND (reference sequence).